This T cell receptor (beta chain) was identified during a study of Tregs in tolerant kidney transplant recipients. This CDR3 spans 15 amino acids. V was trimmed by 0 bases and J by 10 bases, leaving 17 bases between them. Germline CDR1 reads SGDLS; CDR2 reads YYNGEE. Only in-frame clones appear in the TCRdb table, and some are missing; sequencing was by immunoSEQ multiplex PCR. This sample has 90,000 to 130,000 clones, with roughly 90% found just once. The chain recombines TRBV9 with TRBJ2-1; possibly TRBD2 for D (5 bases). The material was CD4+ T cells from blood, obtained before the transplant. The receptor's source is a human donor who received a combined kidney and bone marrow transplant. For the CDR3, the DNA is TGTGCCAGCAGCGTAGAGGGAGCGGTTGGTTCGGAGCAGTTCTTC. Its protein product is CASSVEGAVGSEQFF.